One and the same sample provided the 5 T cell receptor beta chains below, sequenced in a study of blood T cell repertoires in COVID-19. Some clones are missing from TCRdb's copy, which holds only in-frame ones; the method was immunoSEQ multiplex PCR. Of 130,000 to 150,000 clones listed, just under 85% are singletons. The sample was peripheral blood. These receptors all stem from a woman between 40 and 50 years old with active or convalescent COVID-19.

This rearrangement joins TRBV6-5 to TRBJ1-2, with a tentative D call TRBD1 (6 bases). The germline CDR1 and CDR2 sequences are MNHEY and SVGAGI. The CDR3 consists of 14 residues. V was cut by 0 bases and J by 6 bases, with 11 bases left in between. The CDR3: CASSYSAGGHGYTF. CDR3 nucleotides: TGTGCCAGCAGTTACTCGGCGGGGGGCCATGGCTACACCTTC.

The V gene is TRBV28, the J gene TRBJ2-7, with 10 positions matching TRBD1. The germline V gene encodes CDR1 MDHEN and CDR2 SYDVKM. J was trimmed by 0 bases and V by 4 bases; bases with no gene match: 12. The CDR3 totals 18 residues. CDR3 in DNA: TGTGCCAGCAGTTCGGGTTTGGGACAGGGGTTAAACTCCTACGAGCAGTACTTC. Translation gives CASSSGLGQGLNSYEQYF.

The chain combines TRBV10-1 with TRBJ1-2; a possible D gene is TRBD1 (5 bases). V dropped 5 bases and J dropped 4 bases, with 11 bases sitting between them. The CDR3 contains 13 residues. Germline V gene sequence: CDR1 WNHNN, CDR2 SYGVQD (reference sequence). The CDR3 nucleotides are TGCGCCAGCAGTCCGTCCAGGGTCTATGGCTACACCTTC. Residues: CASSPSRVYGYTF.

J is TRBJ1-2 and V is TRBV18; D gene ambiguous. The CDR3 runs to 14 residues. Germline V gene lookup returns CDR1 KGHSH and CDR2 LQKENI. Trimming cost V 3 bases and J 6 bases, with 14 bases left between them. The CDR3 here is CASSPELGPNGYTF. CDR3 sequence (DNA): TGTGCCAGCTCACCGGAGCTTGGCCCCAATGGCTACACCTTC.

This CDR3 reads CASSSGARGTEAFF. The CDR3 DNA follows: TGTGCCAGCAGTTCAGGCGCCAGGGGCACTGAAGCTTTCTTT. This chain links TRBV28 with TRBJ1-1, with TRBD1 as a possible D gene (6 bases). The germline gives CDR1 MDHEN, CDR2 SYDVKM. Trimming removed 4 bases at V and 4 bases at J, with 13 bases between. The CDR3 has 14 amino acids. Drawing the rest from reference TRBV28 and TRBJ1-1, the complete variable domain is DVKVTQSSRYLVKRTGEKVFLECVQDMDHENMFWYRQDPGLGLRLIYFSYDVKMKEKGDIPEGYSVSREKKERFSLILESASTNQTSMYLCASSSGARGTEAFFGQGTRLTVV.